The next 25 T cell receptor beta chains were all read from a single sample in a study of control samples from healthy donors and cancer patients. Clones were sequenced by immunoSEQ multiplex PCR, and TCRdb holds only the in-frame ones, with some missing. The profile shows over 150,000 clones, 85% to 95% of them singletons. Sequenced material: blood. The receptors originated from a young man in good health.

J is TRBJ1-1 and V is TRBV19; D is ambiguous. Trimming left V 4 bases short and J 5 bases short, with 11 bases between. The germline V gene has CDR1 LNHDA and CDR2 SQIVND (reference sequence). The CDR3 has 13 residues. The chain's CDR3 is CASSTTPRTEAFF. The CDR3 DNA reads as TGTGCCAGTAGTACAACCCCGCGGACTGAAGCTTTCTTT.

The chain employs TRBV18 and TRBJ1-1, with D perhaps TRBD1 (5 bases). The CDR3 length is 16 residues. Trimming cost V 6 bases and J 6 bases, with 23 bases left between them. Per germline, CDR1 KGHSH and CDR2 LQKENI. CDR3: CASSPRDSPSVSEAFF. The CDR3 DNA reads as TGTGCCAGCTCTCCAAGGGACTCCCCGAGCGTCTCTGAAGCTTTCTTT.

Turning to this clone: The same CDR3 can be traced to other DNA sequences in this sample. The J gene is TRBJ1-3, the V gene TRBV6-5; D gene ambiguous. V lost 6 bases, J lost 1 base, and 10 bases lay in between. Germline CDR1 MNHEY, CDR2 SVGAGI. This CDR3 region has 14 residues. The CDR3 loop is CASRPGFSGNTIYF. In nucleotides, the CDR3 is TGTGCCAGCAGACCGGGGTTTTCTGGAAACACCATATATTTT.

The count of this clone is one. V usage is TRBV4-2 and J usage is TRBJ1-1; D remains unclear. Germline V gene sequence: CDR1 LGHNA, CDR2 YNFKEQ. V lost 0 bases and J 8 bases, leaving 10 bases between the germline ends. The CDR3 is 13 amino acids. This chain's CDR3 is CASSQDLWPEAFF. Written as DNA, the CDR3 is TGTGCCAGCAGCCAAGATCTCTGGCCGGAAGCTTTCTTT.

As to this clone: The junction does not match germline at one end; this may be a read error. The chain couples TRBV5-1 to TRBJ2-5; 7 bases fit TRBD2. In germline, CDR1 is SGHRS, CDR2 YFSETQ. CDR3 length equals 13 residues. Written as DNA, the CDR3 is TGCGCCAGCACCTTGGGGAGGGAAGAGACCCAGTACTTC. This translates into CASTLGREETQYF.

The V call is TRBV3-1 (or the pseudogene TRBV3-2), the J call TRBJ1-3; D not certain. The CDR3 has 15 amino acids. V was pared by 6 bases and J by 2 bases, with 14 bases between. Germline V lookup: CDR1 LGHDT, CDR2 YNNKEL (reference sequence). The CDR3 bases are TGTGCCAGCAGGCTTGGACTGCGGCCTGGAAACACCATATATTTT. Its translation is CASRLGLRPGNTIYF.

This clone was counted many times. The genes are TRBV3-1 (or the pseudogene TRBV3-2) and TRBJ1-4, with D perhaps matching TRBD1 (6 bases). Trimming took 1 base from V and 13 from J, leaving 13 bases between them. CDR3 size: 13 residues. Germline V CDR1 and CDR2: LGHDT, YNNKEL (reference sequence). The CDR3 spells CASSQAQRGGLFF. The CDR3, as DNA: TGTGCCAGCAGCCAAGCCCAGAGGGGGGGACTGTTTTTT.

The J gene is TRBJ1-3, the V gene TRBV30; 7 bases line up with TRBD1. This CDR3 spans 14 amino acids. After removal of 5 bases from V and 4 bases from J, the junction contained 8 bases not matched to a gene. The germline CDR1 and CDR2 sequences are GTSNPN and SVGIG (reference sequence). CDR3 region: CAWGTAPTGNTIYF. CDR3 coding DNA: TGTGCCTGGGGGACAGCCCCGACGGGAAACACCATATATTTT. Full variable domain (remainder filled in from reference TRBV30 and TRBJ1-3): SQTIHQWPATLVQPVGSPLSLECTVEGTSNPNLYWYRQAAGRGLQLLFYSVGIGQISSEVPQNLSASRPQDRQFILSSKKLLLSDSGFYLCAWGTAPTGNTIYFGEGSWLTVV.

The gene calls are TRBV18 and TRBJ2-1; a weak D match, TRBD2 (6 bases). This CDR3 is 15 amino acids long. Trimming removed 1 base at V and 0 bases at J, with 7 bases between. CDR1 is KGHSH and CDR2 is LQKENI in the germline V gene. The CDR3 bases are TGTGCCAGCTCACCACTAGCGGCCTCCTACAATGAGCAGTTCTTC. Amino acids: CASSPLAASYNEQFF. Together with reference TRBV18 and TRBJ2-1, the CDR3 gives the full variable domain: NAGVMQNPRHLVRRRGQEARLRCSPMKGHSHVYWYRQLPEEGLKFMVYLQKENIIDESGMPKERFSAEFPKEGPSILRIQQVVRGDSAAYFCASSPLAASYNEQFFGPGTRLTVL.

This clone has a single count. The V call is TRBV5-1, the J call TRBJ1-1, with 8 bases matching TRBD1. The junction had 8 bases not matched to a gene; V was cut back by 4 bases and J by 6 bases. The CDR3 has 14 residues. Germline V gives CDR1 SGHRS, CDR2 YFSETQ. CDR3 protein: CASSPGQGGAEAFF. The CDR3 nucleotides are TGCGCCAGCAGCCCTGGACAGGGTGGGGCTGAAGCTTTCTTT. Using reference TRBV5-1 and TRBJ1-1 for the parts outside the CDR3, the full variable domain is KAGVTQTPRYLIKTRGQQVTLSCSPISGHRSVSWYQQTPGQGLQFLFEYFSETQRNKGNFPGRFSGRQFSNSRSEMNVSTLELGDSALYLCASSPGQGGAEAFFGQGTRLTVV.

The V gene is TRBV18, the J gene TRBJ2-1; TRBD2 matches 12 bases. Germline values: CDR1 KGHSH, CDR2 LQKENI. There are 15 residues in the CDR3. V lost 4 bases and J lost 6; bases outside the gene matches: 4. The CDR3 DNA reads TGTGCCAGCTCACAACAGACTAGCGGGGGCAATGAGCAGTTCTTC. It specifies CASSQQTSGGNEQFF.

The chain couples TRBV6-5 to TRBJ2-1, with 8 bases fitting TRBD2. The CDR3 extends over 16 amino acids. Trimming removed 0 bases from V and 2 bases from J; junction bases left unmatched: 3. Germline lookup yields CDR1 MNHEY and CDR2 SVGAGI. The CDR3 reads CASSYSGREAYNEQFF. The CDR3 nucleotides are TGTGCCAGCAGTTACTCTGGGCGGGAGGCCTACAATGAGCAGTTCTTC.

The rearrangement joins TRBV30 to TRBJ1-3, with no clear D. In germline, CDR1 is GTSNPN, CDR2 SVGIG (reference sequence). Deletions cut 4 bases from V and 0 bases from J, with 7 bases between. The CDR3 length is 13 residues. The CDR3 DNA follows: TGTGCCTGGACACCTTTCTCTGGAAACACCATATATTTT. Translated, it gives CAWTPFSGNTIYF.

The chain couples TRBV6-5 to TRBJ2-7; D is tentatively TRBD1 or TRBD2 (6 bases each). CDR1 MNHEY and CDR2 SVGAGI come from the germline V gene. This CDR3 spans 13 amino acids. V was clipped by 5 bases and J by 8 bases, with 16 bases between them. The CDR3 protein is CASSRGAEDQQYF. CDR3 in DNA: TGTGCCAGCAGTAGGGGGGCAGAGGACCAGCAGTACTTC.

The chain employs TRBV6-6 and TRBJ1-2; D gene ambiguous. Germline V CDR1 and CDR2: MNHNY, SVGAGI (reference sequence). The CDR3 extends over 14 amino acids. V was shortened by 2 bases and J by 5 bases, with 12 bases between the two germline ends. In nucleotides, the CDR3 is TGTGCCAGCAGTTACGATGAACCTCGGTATGGCTACACCTTC. Translation: CASSYDEPRYGYTF.

This clone showed up just once. This chain connects TRBV5-1 to TRBJ2-4; TRBD2 matches 7 bases. CDR1 is SGHRS, CDR2 YFSETQ, per germline. The CDR3 totals 15 residues. Losses at the gene ends were 2 bases for V and 1 base for J; bases not matched to a gene: 3. CDR3 protein: CASSFLSGAKNIQYF. The CDR3 coding sequence is TGCGCCAGCAGCTTCCTTAGCGGGGCCAAAAACATTCAGTACTTC. Full variable domain (outside the CDR3, taken from reference TRBV5-1 and TRBJ2-4): KAGVTQTPRYLIKTRGQQVTLSCSPISGHRSVSWYQQTPGQGLQFLFEYFSETQRNKGNFPGRFSGRQFSNSRSEMNVSTLELGDSALYLCASSFLSGAKNIQYFGAGTRLSVL.

V and J are TRBV11-2 and TRBJ1-1; TRBD1 might be the D (6 bases). V was pared by 4 bases and J by 0 bases, with 9 bases between. Germline V lookup: CDR1 SGHAT, CDR2 FQNNGV. The CDR3 loop spans 14 amino acids. CDR3: CASSSQGLNTEAFF. CDR3 DNA: TGTGCCAGCAGCTCACAGGGTCTGAACACTGAAGCTTTCTTT.

This chain connects TRBV30 to TRBJ1-5; D is undetermined. Trimming shortened V by 1 base and J by 3 bases, and 7 bases separated the two germline ends. Germline V gene data show CDR1 as GTSNPN and CDR2 as SVGIG (reference sequence). CDR3 size: 13 residues. The CDR3 DNA is TGTGCCTGGAGTGAAGGTCTCAATCAGCCCCAGCATTTT. Translation: CAWSEGLNQPQHF.

The chain is built from TRBV4-3 and TRBJ1-2, with 7 bases lining up with TRBD1. CDR1 is LGHNA, CDR2 YSLEER, per germline. CDR3 length: 13 amino acids. Losses at the gene ends were 0 bases for V and 13 bases for J; bases not matched to a gene: 8. CDR3: CASSQDGDRASTF. For the CDR3, the DNA is TGCGCCAGCAGCCAAGATGGTGACAGGGCATCCACCTTC.

The chain recombines TRBV9 with TRBJ1-6; D not certain. The CDR3 consists of 17 residues. Germline V lookup: CDR1 SGDLS, CDR2 YYNGEE. Trimming pared 0 bases from V and 0 bases from J, leaving 10 bases between. CDR3 DNA: TGTGCCAGCAGCGTAGGGGTGGACCGCTCCTATAATTCACCCCTCCACTTT. This translates into CASSVGVDRSYNSPLHF.

The V and J genes are TRBV28 and TRBJ2-7; 10 bases match TRBD2. V shed 6 bases and J 3 bases; nucleotides not matched to a gene: 5. Germline values: CDR1 MDHEN, CDR2 SYDVKM. This CDR3 is 14 amino acids long. CDR3 nucleotide sequence: TGTGCCAGCAGGAGACCTAGCGGGAGCTACGAGCAGTACTTC. Its translation is CASRRPSGSYEQYF. Using reference TRBV28 and TRBJ2-7 for the parts outside the CDR3, the full variable domain is DVKVTQSSRYLVKRTGEKVFLECVQDMDHENMFWYRQDPGLGLRLIYFSYDVKMKEKGDIPEGYSVSREKKERFSLILESASTNQTSMYLCASRRPSGSYEQYFGPGTRLTVT.

This clone was recorded only once. The chain recombines TRBV10-3 with TRBJ2-1; TRBD2 agrees at 7 bases. This CDR3 is built from 16 residues. J was trimmed by 3 bases and V by 3 bases; bases with no gene match: 8. Per germline, CDR1 ENHRY and CDR2 SYGVKD. The CDR3 here is CAISDSVRGIYNEQFF. The CDR3 region has the DNA TGTGCCATCAGTGATTCCGTGCGGGGGATCTACAATGAGCAGTTCTTC.

The chain couples TRBV9 to TRBJ2-7; possible D gene TRBD2, 5 bases. CDR3 length: 13 amino acids. The germline V and J ends were trimmed by 3 bases and 2 bases, with 9 bases remaining between them. CDR1 and CDR2 from the germline V gene are SGDLS and YYNGEE. The CDR3 DNA reads as TGTGCCAGCAGCGCTGGACTGACCTACGAGCAGTACTTC. Translation gives CASSAGLTYEQYF.

The V gene is TRBV7-6, the J gene TRBJ1-4; the D gene is possibly TRBD1 (6 bases). The V end was cut by 5 bases, the J end by 5 bases, with 18 bases between. In germline, CDR1 is SGHVS, CDR2 FNYEAQ. CDR3 length: 16 amino acids. CDR3 region: CASSRYRQAANEKLFF. CDR3 nucleotides: TGTGCCAGCAGCCGATACCGACAGGCCGCCAATGAAAAACTGTTTTTT.

A single count supports this clone. This rearrangement joins TRBV5-8 to TRBJ2-7; 9 bases map to TRBD1. CDR1 and CDR2 from the germline V gene are SGHTS and YDEGEE. Germline trimming cut 4 bases from V and 3 bases from J; bases unmatched to any gene: 5. The CDR3 sequence is 14 residues long. CDR3 protein: CASSPGQGIYEQYF. DNA of the CDR3: TGTGCCAGCAGCCCAGGACAGGGGATCTACGAGCAGTACTTC. The full variable domain, with the rest looked up from reference TRBV5-8 and TRBJ2-7, is EAGVTQSPTHLIKTRGQQATLRCSPISGHTSVYWYQQALGLGLQFLLWYDEGEERNRGNFPPRFSGRQFPNYSSELNVNALELEDSALYLCASSPGQGIYEQYFGPGTRLTVT.